This is a list of T cell receptor beta chains from one sample in a study of CD8 T cells in Susac syndrome. TCRdb passed the immunoSEQ multiplex PCR reads through MiXCR, listing each CDR3 protein once. The repertoire holds about 210,000 distinct CDR3 sequences, with over 90% as singletons. The sample consisted of CD4+ T cells from PBMCs. The source is a human donor with multiple sclerosis. The CDR3 runs from the conserved cysteine through the conserved F or W. The order of the fields is J gene, D gene, V gene, clone size, CDR3 protein, CDR3 DNA. D genes are given only for firm matches. A clone size is listed for some rows: how often the clone was seen (once, few, many), or a class if it is expanded.

>TRBJ2-7|TRBD1|TRBV9|NA
CASSGPTGDDEQYF
TGTGCCAGCTCAGGGCCCACAGGGGACGACGAGCAGTACTTC
>TRBJ1-5|NA|TRBV2|NA
CASSATVLNQPQHF
TGTGCCAGCAGTGCAACAGTCCTAAATCAGCCCCAGCATTTT
>TRBJ2-2|NA|TRBV11-2|NA
CASSSTAGVTGELFF
TGTGCCAGCAGCTCAACTGCAGGGGTAACCGGGGAGCTGTTTTTT
>TRBJ2-3|NA|TRBV20-1|NA
CSAINTDTQYF
TGCAGTGCTATTAACACAGATACGCAGTATTTT
>TRBJ2-5|TRBD1|TRBV20-1|NA
CSARPWQGARETQYF
TGCAGTGCTAGACCTTGGCAGGGGGCACGGGAGACCCAGTACTTC
>TRBJ2-5|TRBD1|TRBV29-1|NA
CSVEAGGETQYF
TGCAGCGTTGAAGCAGGGGGAGAGACCCAGTACTTC
>TRBJ2-5|TRBD2|TRBV25-1|once
CASSLWGGGAIETQYF
TGTGCCAGCAGTCTGTGGGGCGGGGGGGCCATAGAGACCCAGTACTTC
>TRBJ2-5|TRBD2|TRBV20-1|NA
CSARVPGLALKTQYF
TGCAGTGCTAGAGTTCCGGGACTAGCTCTAAAGACCCAGTACTTC
>TRBJ1-5|NA|TRBV7-9|NA
CASSFPGQPQHF
TGTGCCAGCAGCTTTCCGGGTCAGCCCCAGCATTTT
>TRBJ1-6|TRBD1|TRBV20-1|NA
CSATTGTGVNSPLHF
TGCAGTGCTACTACCGGGACAGGGGTAAATTCACCCCTCCACTTT
>TRBJ1-1|TRBD1|TRBV5-1|NA
CASRGTAMNTEAFF
TGCGCCAGCAGAGGGACAGCTATGAACACTGAAGCTTTCTTT
>TRBJ2-1|TRBD1|TRBV24-1|NA
CATSDRQGGNEQFF
TGTGCCACCAGTGATCGACAGGGGGGCAATGAGCAGTTCTTC
>TRBJ2-1|NA|TRBV3-1|NA
CASRQAGEQFF
TGTGCCAGCCGACAGGCAGGTGAGCAGTTCTTC
>TRBJ1-5|NA|TRBV13|NA
CASSVRTMGAAQPQHF
TGTGCCAGCAGTGTTAGGACCATGGGAGCGGCACAGCCCCAGCATTTT
>TRBJ1-1|TRBD1|TRBV6-5|NA
CASSAGQLVNTEAFF
TGTGCCAGCAGTGCGGGACAGTTAGTGAACACTGAAGCTTTCTTT
>TRBJ2-1|TRBD2|TRBV9|NA
CASSVEGLAGGGEQFF
TGTGCCAGCAGCGTAGAGGGGTTAGCGGGGGGCGGTGAGCAGTTCTTC
>TRBJ2-1|TRBD1|TRBV30|NA
CARALDRGNEQFF
TGTGCCCGGGCTCTTGACAGGGGAAATGAGCAGTTCTTC
>TRBJ2-3|TRBD2|TRBV30|NA
CAWSRLAGETDTQYF
TGTGCCTGGAGCCGACTAGCGGGGGAGACAGATACGCAGTATTTT
>TRBJ2-3|TRBD1|TRBV12-3/TRBV12-4|NA
CASRGGQGSTDTQYF
TGTGCCAGCAGGGGGGGACAGGGAAGCACAGATACGCAGTATTTT
>TRBJ2-1|TRBD2|TRBV20-1|NA
CSARRGLAGGMSYNEQFF
TGCAGTGCTAGACGGGGACTAGCGGGGGGGATGTCCTACAATGAGCAGTTCTTC
>TRBJ2-5|NA|TRBV20-1|NA
CSARDAGRETQYF
TGCAGTGCTAGAGATGCGGGGAGAGAGACCCAGTACTTC
>TRBJ1-5|TRBD1|TRBV20-1|NA
CSARDAGQAMVSNQPQHF
TGCAGTGCTAGAGACGCGGGACAGGCAATGGTTAGCAATCAGCCCCAGCATTTT
>TRBJ1-4|NA|TRBV30|NA
CAWKRNRATEKLFF
TGTGCCTGGAAACGAAACAGGGCCACTGAAAAACTGTTTTTT
>TRBJ1-1|NA|TRBV9|NA
CASSLGVMNTEAFF
TGTGCCAGCAGCTTAGGGGTAATGAACACTGAAGCTTTCTTT
>TRBJ1-2|TRBD1|TRBV30|NA
CAWRPPGQGLRTF
TGTGCCTGGAGGCCACCAGGACAGGGGCTTCGCACCTTC
>TRBJ2-3|NA|TRBV24-1|NA
CATSDARNLPDTQYF
TGTGCCACCAGTGATGCCCGGAACCTTCCAGATACGCAGTATTTT
>TRBJ1-2|NA|TRBV20-1|NA
CSARQSGRNYGYTF
TGCAGTGCTAGACAATCGGGCCGCAACTATGGCTACACCTTC
>TRBJ1-6|NA|TRBV3-1|NA
CASGGDNGSPLHF
TGTGCCAGCGGAGGGGACAATGGTTCACCCCTCCACTTT
>TRBJ1-2|TRBD1|TRBV7-9|NA
CASSQGQDFNYGYTF
TGTGCCAGCAGCCAAGGACAGGATTTCAACTATGGCTACACCTTC
>TRBJ2-2|NA|TRBV7-3|many
CASSLNTGELFF
TGTGCCAGCAGCTTAAACACCGGGGAGCTGTTTTTT
>TRBJ2-5|TRBD2|TRBV7-2|NA
CASSSTSVQQETQYF
TGTGCCAGCAGCTCGACTAGCGTTCAACAAGAGACCCAGTACTTC
>TRBJ1-1|NA|TRBV27|NA
CASGRLGGNTEAFF
TGTGCCAGCGGCCGACTGGGGGGGAACACTGAAGCTTTCTTT
>TRBJ1-2|NA|TRBV7-2|NA
CASSLGSTGNINYGYTF
TGTGCCAGCAGCTTGGGATCCACAGGGAATATTAACTATGGCTACACCTTC
>TRBJ1-1|NA|TRBV29-1|NA
CSVGLGASTEAFF
TGCAGCGTTGGCCTGGGGGCGAGCACTGAAGCTTTCTTT
>TRBJ2-5|NA|TRBV29-1|NA
CSVVRASVETQYF
TGCAGCGTTGTCAGGGCCTCGGTCGAGACCCAGTACTTC
>TRBJ1-3|NA|TRBV4-2|NA
CASSQETGASSGNTIYF
TGTGCCAGCAGCCAAGAGACAGGCGCCAGCTCTGGAAACACCATATATTTT
>TRBJ1-1|NA|TRBV7-9|once
CASTKGGDTEAFF
TGTGCCAGCACCAAAGGGGGGGACACAGAAGCTTTCTTT
>TRBJ2-4|NA|TRBV11-2|NA
CASSSGIKDIQYF
TGTGCCAGCAGCTCCGGGATAAAGGACATTCAGTACTTC
>TRBJ1-2|TRBD1|TRBV25-1|once
CASSEGQGGNYGYTF
TGTGCCAGCAGTGAGGGACAGGGAGGTAACTATGGCTACACCTTC
>TRBJ1-6|NA|TRBV25-1|NA
CASSGGGGNSPLHF
TGTGCCAGCAGTGGAGGAGGAGGCAATTCACCCCTCCACTTT
>TRBJ2-3|NA|TRBV30|NA
CAWSAGDTQYF
TGTGCCTGGAGTGCTGGAGATACGCAGTATTTT
>TRBJ1-2|NA|TRBV5-1|NA
CASSTTQGMGGYTF
TGCGCCAGCAGCACTACCCAGGGAATGGGCGGCTACACCTTC
>TRBJ2-5|NA|TRBV15|NA
CATSRDRAETQYF
TGTGCCACCAGCAGAGATCGGGCGGAGACCCAGTACTTC
>TRBJ1-1|NA|TRBV27|once
CASSLYGGITEAFF
TGTGCCAGCAGTTTATACGGGGGCATCACTGAAGCTTTCTTT
>TRBJ2-3|NA|TRBV3-1|NA
CASSSTGNRADTQYF
TGTGCCAGCAGCTCTACAGGGAATAGGGCAGATACGCAGTATTTT
>TRBJ2-1|TRBD2|TRBV4-1|NA
CASSHQIAGGDNEQFF
TGCGCCAGCAGCCACCAGATAGCGGGGGGCGACAATGAGCAGTTCTTC
>TRBJ2-1|NA|TRBV25-1|once
CASTQGNNEQFF
TGTGCCAGCACCCAGGGGAACAATGAGCAGTTCTTC
>TRBJ1-1|NA|TRBV25-1|NA
CASSDEGEAFF
TGTGCCAGCAGCGACGAGGGGGAAGCTTTCTTT
>TRBJ1-5|NA|TRBV2|NA
CASSEGGFQPQHF
TGTGCCAGCAGTGAAGGAGGGTTTCAGCCCCAGCATTTT
>TRBJ2-7|TRBD1|TRBV7-2|NA
CASSIQQGDLYEQYF
TGTGCCAGCAGCATACAACAGGGGGATCTCTACGAGCAGTACTTC
>TRBJ1-5|NA|TRBV7-2|NA
CASSLIGVGQPQHF
TGTGCCAGCAGCTTAATCGGGGTCGGTCAGCCCCAGCATTTT
>TRBJ2-3|TRBD2|TRBV7-9|once
CASTPFIPGTRRADTQYF
TGTGCCAGCACCCCGTTTATACCCGGGACTAGAAGAGCAGATACGCAGTATTTT
>TRBJ1-2|NA|TRBV2|NA
CASRGNGYTF
TGTGCCAGCAGGGGGAATGGCTACACCTTC
>TRBJ2-2|NA|TRBV11-2|NA
CASSLVRGGELFF
TGTGCCAGCAGCTTAGTACGCGGCGGGGAGCTGTTTTTT
>TRBJ1-2|NA|TRBV29-1|NA
CSVDDDWGIHGYTF
TGCAGCGTTGACGACGATTGGGGAATCCATGGCTACACCTTC
>TRBJ1-1|TRBD1|TRBV20-1|NA
CSARPRTGLNTEAFF
TGCAGTGCTAGACCGAGGACAGGGTTGAACACTGAAGCTTTCTTT
>TRBJ1-5|NA|TRBV30|NA
CAARLGVNQPQHF
TGTGCCGCGAGACTCGGCGTCAATCAGCCCCAGCATTTT
>TRBJ2-4|NA|TRBV13|NA
CASSLGGARNIQYF
TGTGCCAGCAGCTTAGGAGGGGCTCGGAACATTCAGTACTTC
>TRBJ1-2|TRBD1|TRBV5-1|NA
CASSLGTGDFYGYTF
TGCGCCAGCAGCTTAGGGACAGGGGACTTCTATGGCTACACCTTC
>TRBJ2-5|NA|TRBV5-6|NA
CASSLAGRVQETQYF
TGTGCCAGCAGCTTGGCTGGCAGGGTACAAGAGACCCAGTACTTC